Listed below are T cell receptor beta chains from one sample, sequenced in a study of beta chain features in type 1 diabetes. Repertoires were generated with immunoSEQ multiplex PCR, while TCRdb's copy carries only in-frame clones and drops some. The sample lists tens of thousands of clones; approximately 68% were seen once. Sequencing input: Tregs from blood. The source of these receptors is a woman aged 18-29 years with type 1 diabetes. Each CDR3 is given with its conserved first and last residue.

v_call cdr3_aa
TRBV19 CASREGTGNTEAFF
TRBV6-5 CASRDLSRGGYTF
TRBV2 CASSYSVEQFF
TRBV5-1 CASSWGTSGRTDTQYF
TRBV7-2 CASSSSAGLQFF
TRBV6-5 CASRDSNQPQHF
TRBV19 CASSHRVNQPQHF
TRBV5-6 CASSPTGGGHTQYF
TRBV7-2 CASSSRGGGTGGYEQYF
TRBV27 CASRYRGPSYEQYF
TRBV19 CASSPTGTSAYNEQFF
TRBV4-3 CASSQDDRLEGRPYYEQYF
TRBV27 CASSSLAVSSYNEQFF
TRBV7-9 CASSPGVDGNQPQHF
TRBV7-9 CASSPPGTGDTGELFF
TRBV25-1 CASSDRTAGEQYF
TRBV10-2 CASMRPNTGELFF
TRBV7-8 CASSLVGRSWNEKLFF
TRBV18 CASSPPAQSTEAFF
TRBV18 CASSPGHGENTEAFF
TRBV11-2 CASSIPVSGANVLTF
TRBV2 CASSEGERSNQPQHF
TRBV7-2 CASSSGLRESGKTQYF
TRBV10-3 CAISPRDKKETQYF
TRBV7-9 CASSLEDTISGANVLTF
TRBV7-3 CASSLSLSTDTQYF
TRBV10-3 CATEAGQGRGGYTF
TRBV5-1 CASSGWRETQYF
TRBV5-1 CASSPVADYGYTF
TRBV18 CASSPPLGSAAIYF
TRBV6-5 CASKPGLAGRGLFF
TRBV6-5 CASSYPGGGETQYF
TRBV7-9 CASSLQQGSGANVLTF